The next 26 T cell receptor beta chains were all read from a single sample in a study of cytomegalovirus exposure and HLA in healthy donors. With 60 Vbeta and 13 Jbeta primers, the PCR was carried out. Libraries were prepared by immunoSEQ multiplex PCR; TCRdb keeps only in-frame clonotypes and omits some of them. Found here are 200,000 or so clones, about 86% of them singletons; the top ten hold around 2.2%. Sequences were obtained from PBMCs. These receptors all stem from a woman between 18 and 30 years old in good health and CMV-seropositive.

The genes are TRBV9 and TRBJ2-1; 7 bases match TRBD2. CDR3 size: 13 residues. The germline V gene encodes CDR1 SGDLS and CDR2 YYNGEE. V was pared by 5 bases and J by 6 bases, with 5 bases of the junction left unmatched. In DNA form, the CDR3 reads TGTGCCAGCAGTCCTGGGGGGGGCAATGAGCAGTTCTTC. This sequence encodes CASSPGGGNEQFF.

This chain uses TRBV14 with TRBJ2-5; 11 bases align to TRBD2. CDR1 and CDR2 from the germline V gene are SGHDN and FVKESK. CDR3 length: 15 residues. The V and J ends lost 5 bases and 3 bases, in that order; junction bases with no gene match: 5. CDR3 sequence: CASSSRLAGKETQYF. DNA for the CDR3: TGTGCCAGCAGCTCTCGACTAGCGGGGAAAGAGACCCAGTACTTC.

V gene TRBV2 combines with J gene TRBJ1-2, with 9 bases that match TRBD1. The V gene's germline CDR1 is SNHLY and CDR2 FYNNEI. The CDR3 runs 13 residues. Unmatched junction bases numbered 5, after V lost 8 bases and J lost 4 bases. CDR3 amino acids: CASGQGSGYGYTF. As DNA, the CDR3 is TGTGCCAGCGGACAGGGGAGCGGCTATGGCTACACCTTC. The full variable domain, its missing parts supplied by reference TRBV2 and TRBJ1-2, is EPEVTQTPSHQVTQMGQEVILRCVPISNHLYFYWYRQILGQKVEFLVSFYNNEISEKSEIFDDQFSVERPDGSNFTLKIRSTKLEDSAMYFCASGQGSGYGYTFGSGTRLTVV.

The chain recombines TRBV19 with TRBJ1-6; D perhaps matches TRBD1 (5 bases). CDR1 and CDR2 from the germline V gene are LNHDA and SQIVND (reference sequence). The CDR3 spans 16 residues. The germline V and J ends were trimmed by 5 bases and 7 bases, with 18 bases remaining between them. The CDR3 coding sequence is TGTGCCAGTAGTCGGCCAGGATCTGGGGGGAATTCACCCCTCCACTTT. Amino acid sequence: CASSRPGSGGNSPLHF.

The chain combines TRBV7-9 with TRBJ2-6; D is uncertain. The CDR3 extends over 17 amino acids. The ends were cut back, 4 bases at V and 0 bases at J, with 13 bases in the middle. CDR1 and CDR2 (germline): SEHNR, FQNEAQ (reference sequence). CDR3 sequence: CASSSPYGDSGANVLTF. CDR3 nucleotides: TGTGCCAGCAGCTCGCCCTACGGAGACTCTGGGGCCAACGTCCTGACTTTC.

Details on this clone: The conserved closing phenylalanine or tryptophan is absent in this CDR3, likely reflecting a read error. The rearrangement uses TRBV29-1 and TRBJ1-2; D is unresolved. CDR1 and CDR2 from the germline V gene are SQVTM and ANQGSEA. Trimming took 4 bases from V and 7 from J, leaving 16 bases between them. This CDR3 is built from 13 residues. CDR3 DNA: TGCAGCGTTGCTCCCACACCGACGGGTGGCTACACCCTC. It specifies CSVAPTPTGGYTL.

This chain links TRBV19 with TRBJ2-2, with D possibly TRBD2 on 6 matching bases. CDR3 size: 14 residues. Germline V lookup: CDR1 LNHDA, CDR2 SQIVND (reference sequence). V lost 5 bases and J 5 bases, leaving 12 bases between the germline ends. The CDR3 bases are TGTGCCAGTAGTGCGCCAGGGAGGACCGGGGAGCTGTTTTTT. Its protein is CASSAPGRTGELFF. Full variable domain (remainder filled in from reference TRBV19 and TRBJ2-2): DGGITQSPKYLFRKEGQNVTLSCEQNLNHDAMYWYRQDPGQGLRLIYYSQIVNDFQKGDIAEGYSVSREKKESFPLTVTSAQKNPTAFYLCASSAPGRTGELFFGEGSRLTVL.

V gene TRBV5-4 combines with J gene TRBJ1-2, with no clear D. The CDR3 spans 15 residues. Per germline, CDR1 SGHNT and CDR2 YYREEE (reference sequence). Between the trimmed V and J ends, which lost 0 bases and 6 bases, there was a span of 15 bases. The CDR3 DNA is TGTGCCAGCAGCTTGGACAGCTCACTTATCGATGGCTACACCTTC. Translating it yields CASSLDSSLIDGYTF.

The chain joins TRBV25-1 to TRBJ2-1, with TRBD1 matching 8 bases. This CDR3 has 12 residues. Germline lookup yields CDR1 MGHDK and CDR2 SYGVNS. Unmatched junction bases numbered 2, after V lost 10 bases and J lost 3 bases. The CDR3 coding sequence is TGTGCCACGGGACAGGTCTACAATGAGCAGTTCTTC. This encodes CATGQVYNEQFF.

This chain connects TRBV4-1 to TRBJ2-3; D not certain. The V end lost 5 bases, the J end lost 1 base, and 10 bases lay between the germline ends. Germline CDR1 and CDR2: MGHRA and YSYEKL. CDR3 length: 14 amino acids. DNA for the CDR3: TGCGCCAGCAGCACAAAGATTGGCACAGATACGCAGTATTTT. As protein: CASSTKIGTDTQYF.

This rearrangement joins TRBV6-5 to TRBJ2-2; D perhaps matches TRBD1 (5 bases). The V and J ends lost 5 bases and 6 bases respectively, with 10 bases between them. Germline V lookup: CDR1 MNHEY, CDR2 SVGAGI. The CDR3 has 13 amino acids. This CDR3 reads CASSGWGSGELFF. CDR3 sequence (DNA): TGTGCCAGCAGTGGGTGGGGCTCCGGGGAGCTGTTTTTT.

This clone was seen a single time. The chain has TRBV28 and TRBJ2-7; 7 bases are a match to TRBD1. The CDR3 spans 14 residues. The germline V gene has CDR1 MDHEN and CDR2 SYDVKM. The junction had 5 bases not matched to a gene; V was cut back by 5 bases and J by 1 base. Here the CDR3 DNA reads TGTGCCAGCAGTCTCAGACAGGGTTCCTACGAGCAGTACTTC. Its protein is CASSLRQGSYEQYF.

The chain carries TRBV30 and TRBJ1-2; D unclear. The CDR3 has 14 amino acids. The V end was cut by 0 bases, the J end by 4 bases, with 12 bases between. Per the germline V gene, CDR1 is GTSNPN and CDR2 is SVGIG (reference sequence). In DNA, the CDR3 is TGTGCCTGGAGTGTAGAATCGGACTTCTATGGCTACACCTTC. Translation: CAWSVESDFYGYTF.

The chain joins TRBV6-1 to TRBJ2-3; 7 bases agree with TRBD2. Germline V CDR1 and CDR2: MNHNS, SASEGT. The CDR3 consists of 16 residues. Trimming removed 4 bases from V and 2 bases from J; junction bases left unmatched: 9. The CDR3 coding sequence is TGTGCCAGCAGTGGGACTAGAAATTCTCACACAGATACGCAGTATTTT. Translation gives CASSGTRNSHTDTQYF.

V and J are TRBV7-6 and TRBJ2-3; 10 bases map to TRBD1. V gave up 4 bases and J gave up 1 base; unmatched junction bases: 2. CDR1 and CDR2 (germline): SGHVS, FNYEAQ. The CDR3 has 15 amino acids. The CDR3 DNA follows: TGTGCCAGCAGCTCCGGGACAGGGGGCACAGATACGCAGTATTTT. This codes for CASSSGTGGTDTQYF.

This clone was recorded a few times. The chain has TRBV6-4 and TRBJ2-3; 12 bases are shared with TRBD2. CDR3 size: 15 residues. CDR1 is MRHNA, CDR2 SNTAGT, per germline. The trim removed 5 bases at V and 2 bases at J, leaving 2 bases unmatched. Written as DNA, the CDR3 is TGTGCCAGCAGTCTAGCGGGGGGGGCCACAGATACGCAGTATTTT. Protein: CASSLAGGATDTQYF.

Only a few counts were recorded for this clone. The rearrangement uses TRBV11-2 and TRBJ2-3; 9 bases fit TRBD2. Germline assignment: CDR1 SGHAT and CDR2 FQNNGV. The CDR3 extends over 15 amino acids. Losses at the gene ends were 6 bases for V and 5 bases for J; bases not matched to a gene: 9. The DNA for the CDR3 is TGTGCCAGCAGTCTGCGCGGGGGGGGTGGAGATACGCAGTATTTT. This gives the protein CASSLRGGGGDTQYF.

V is TRBV6-1 and J is TRBJ1-5; no reliable D call. The CDR3 has 15 amino acids. CDR1 is MNHNS and CDR2 is SASEGT in the germline V gene. With 2 bases removed from V and 0 bases from J, the gap between germline ends came to 8 bases. This CDR3 is CASSELRYSNQPQHF. In DNA, the CDR3 is TGTGCCAGCAGTGAACTGAGGTATAGCAATCAGCCCCAGCATTTT.

The rearrangement uses TRBV7-8 and TRBJ1-1; D perhaps matches TRBD1 (5 bases). The germline CDR1 and CDR2 sequences are SGHVS and FQNEAQ. This CDR3 has 13 amino acids. Trimming pared 5 bases from V and 4 bases from J, leaving 11 bases between. The CDR3: CASSHRGSTEAFF. CDR3 DNA sequence: TGTGCCAGCAGCCATCGGGGGAGCACTGAAGCTTTCTTT.

The CDR3 sequence: CASSLLTQLNTEAFF. In DNA form, the CDR3 reads TGTGCCAGCAGCTTGCTCACACAGCTGAACACTGAAGCTTTCTTT. The genes are TRBV5-6 and TRBJ1-1, with no clear D. Germline V lookup: CDR1 SGHDT, CDR2 YYEEEE. This CDR3 comprises 15 residues. The V and J ends lost 1 base and 0 bases respectively, with 10 bases between them. The whole variable domain, remainder taken from reference TRBV5-6 and TRBJ1-1, is DAGVTQSPTHLIKTRGQQVTLRCSPKSGHDTVSWYQQALGQGPQFIFQYYEEEERQRGNFPDRFSGHQFPNYSSELNVNALLLGDSALYLCASSLLTQLNTEAFFGQGTRLTVV.

This chain uses TRBV14 with TRBJ2-3; 9 bases are shared with TRBD1. Germline assignment: CDR1 SGHDN and CDR2 FVKESK. Losses at the gene ends were 5 bases for V and 3 bases for J; bases not matched to a gene: 6. The CDR3 has 15 residues. Written as DNA, the CDR3 is TGTGCCAGCAGCAGGGACAGGGCCCTGACAGATACGCAGTATTTT. This sequence encodes CASSRDRALTDTQYF.

This rearrangement joins TRBV5-4 to TRBJ2-3; D perhaps matches TRBD1 (5 bases). Germline V gives CDR1 SGHNT, CDR2 YYREEE (reference sequence). The CDR3 totals 14 residues. Trimming took 4 bases from V and 8 from J, leaving 17 bases between them. CDR3 amino acids: CASSQGMNSGTQYF. In nucleotides, the CDR3 is TGTGCCAGCAGCCAGGGTATGAATAGTGGTACGCAGTATTTT. The whole variable domain, filled in from reference TRBV5-4 and TRBJ2-3, reads ETGVTQSPTHLIKTRGQQVTLRCSSQSGHNTVSWYQQALGQGPQFIFQYYREEENGRGNFPPRFSGLQFPNYSSELNVNALELDDSALYLCASSQGMNSGTQYFGPGTRLTVL.

In its sample, this clone was seen once. CDR3 DNA sequence: TGTGCCAGCTCACCGACAGGGTGGGGTGAAAAACTGTTTTTT. It is translated as CASSPTGWGEKLFF. This rearrangement joins TRBV18 to TRBJ1-4, with 7 nucleotides matching TRBD1. The V and J ends lost 3 bases and 7 bases, in that order; junction bases with no gene match: 5. CDR3 length: 14 residues. Germline V gene data show CDR1 as KGHSH and CDR2 as LQKENI.

This clone was observed a handful of times. The chain links TRBV5-6 to TRBJ1-1, with D hard to call. Germline CDR1 SGHDT, CDR2 YYEEEE. Trimming removed 4 bases from V and 1 base from J, with 8 bases in between. The CDR3 is made up of 13 amino acids. CDR3: CASSAYWNTEAFF. The CDR3 DNA reads as TGTGCCAGCAGCGCCTACTGGAACACTGAAGCTTTCTTT.

The rearrangement joins TRBV4-1 to TRBJ2-7, with D uncertain. There are 15 residues in the CDR3. The germline V and J ends were trimmed by 1 base and 3 bases, with 13 bases remaining between them. Germline lookup yields CDR1 MGHRA and CDR2 YSYEKL. DNA for the CDR3: TGCGCCAGCAGCCAAGTTACGGAGCGCGGCTACGAGCAGTACTTC. Translation gives CASSQVTERGYEQYF.

The chain carries TRBV6-1 and TRBJ1-6, with D tentatively TRBD1 (6 bases). This CDR3 spans 13 amino acids. The V end lost 4 bases, the J end lost 7 bases, and 8 bases lay between the germline ends. Per germline, CDR1 MNHNS and CDR2 SASEGT. The CDR3 nucleotides read TGTGCCAGCAGTGCCGACAGGAATTCACCCCTCCACTTT. Translation gives CASSADRNSPLHF.